Sequencing of this TCR beta chain was carried out in a study of cytomegalovirus exposure and HLA in healthy donors (dated by TCRdb to 2017 to 2019). Context from the whole study: The roughly 700 repertoires of the first cohort and the 95 to 150 validation repertoires were produced on the same platform, according to a later analysis. The study aimed to test whether cataloging public T cell receptors could reveal signatures of past pathogen exposure. A separate validation cohort of approximately 130 different subjects was used in addition to the approximately 610-subject first cohort. To predict cytomegalovirus infection status, the study brought together high-throughput TCR immunosequencing, statistical association of individual TCRs with disease status, and machine learning.

About this clone itself: No cognate antigen has been identified for it. Base quality data are lacking; no much larger clone is found one base away.

Study-wide conclusions, independent of this receptor: Across donors, most TCR sequences were observed very rarely, whereas some public TCRs were present in many individuals. The classifier was reported to diagnose cytomegalovirus status with high specificity and sensitivity in both the original cohort and the validation cohort. In a later analysis, TCRs clustered in the first cohort were found to also tend to co-occur in the 120 or so validation repertoires, with around 94% of cluster scores above 0. All 120 or so repertoires were used to score co-occurrence in the validation cohort in a later analysis, because that analysis had no HLA typing for the cohort. A few of the identified cytomegalovirus-associated TCR beta chains were confirmed in vitro to be specific for cytomegalovirus antigens. According to the authors, the approach could potentially be generalized to other disease states and immunological phenotypes. The study gave a list of about 160 TCR beta chains associated with cytomegalovirus.

Donors formed part of the validation cohort, which comprised about 130 subjects and was distinct from the first cohort of under 850 subjects. Library construction relied on the immunoSEQ multiplex PCR assay. Turning to the authors' computational methods: A statistical classification framework was built to diagnose cytomegalovirus status from the catalog of TCR beta chain sequences. What TCRdb holds here is the immuneACCESS table cut down to in-frame rearrangements. Part of the clones is not present; checked against another copy, under half of the missing clones reflect an unresolved V gene, and the others are unexplained. Clone size and V and J calls were adopted from that table, with D and trimming inferred from the DNA. Across this sample there are 140,000 to 150,000 clones, with roughly 87% seen only once. The ten largest clonotypes hold less than 5.5% of the sample. The CDR3 numbers 15 residues from cysteine through phenylalanine. The CDR3 DNA has 45 bases and is translated from base 1. V is clipped by 5 bases and J by 0 bases, and the sequence between their germline boundaries is 15 bases long. The germline V gene yields SGHRS for CDR1 and YFSETQ for CDR2.

Sequenced sample: PBMCs. The sequence links TRBV5-1 to TRBJ2-7; the D region possibly corresponds to TRBD2 (6 bases align). The receptor was derived from a man younger than 35 in good health and CMV-seropositive. The nucleotides are TGCGCCAGCAGTCCCCACGGGGGAGTCTCCTACGAGCAGTACTTC. It translates as CASSPHGGVSYEQYF.